A single sample gave rise to the 10 T cell receptor beta chains below, sequenced in a study of identical twins. MiXCR was run by TCRdb on the 5' RACE reads, yielding one entry per CDR3 protein. The table shows 1.5 million to 2 million distinct CDR3 sequences, with more than 30% occurring only once. The specimen was cord blood. These receptors were taken from a newborn girl in good health.

This clonotype was seen only a few times. V and J are TRBV20-1 and TRBJ2-1; D is ambiguous. CDR1 is DFQATT and CDR2 is SNEGSKA in the germline V gene (reference sequence). V lost 7 bases to trimming and J lost 1 base, with 11 bases between them. The CDR3 consists of 13 residues. Written as DNA, the CDR3 is TGCAGTGGGAACTTCGGGTCCTACAATGAGCAGTTCTTC. Its translation is CSGNFGSYNEQFF.

Only a few counts were recorded for this clonotype. The V and J genes are TRBV20-1 and TRBJ1-1; D not resolved. Per germline, CDR1 DFQATT and CDR2 SNEGSKA (reference sequence). The CDR3 runs to 10 residues. Trimming shortened V by 6 bases and J by 7 bases, and 9 bases separated the two germline ends. The chain's CDR3 is CSASHREAFF. The CDR3 DNA reads as TGCAGTGCCAGTCATCGTGAAGCTTTCTTT.

This clonotype has only one observation. At one end, the junction sequence differs from germline, possibly due to a read error. The chain employs TRBV12-3 or TRBV12-4 and TRBJ2-5; D is possibly TRBD2 (6 bases). The CDR3 is made up of 13 amino acids. The DNA for the CDR3 is TGTGCCAGCAGTTTTGCGGGGTACGAGACCCAGTCCTTC. This encodes CASSFAGYETQSF.

The chain links TRBV4-1 to TRBJ1-1, with D uncertain. Looked up from germline, CDR1 is MGHRA and CDR2 is YSYEKL. V was trimmed by 4 bases and J by 4 bases, leaving 10 bases between them. This CDR3 has 13 amino acids. CDR3 coding DNA: TGCGCCAGCAGCCCAGAAAGGGTCACTGAAGCTTTCTTT. Its translation is CASSPERVTEAFF.

The chain employs TRBV28 and TRBJ2-7, with 9 bases lining up with TRBD2. The germline V gene encodes CDR1 MDHEN and CDR2 SYDVKM. The CDR3 spans 18 residues. Germline trimming cut 4 bases from V and 3 bases from J; bases unmatched to any gene: 16. CDR3: CASSSSSPSSGTFYEQYF. The CDR3 DNA reads TGTGCCAGCAGTTCATCCAGCCCTTCTAGCGGGACCTTCTACGAGCAGTACTTC.

At least ten counts were recorded for this clonotype. J is TRBJ2-1 and V is TRBV4-2; TRBD2 aligns across 7 bases. Germline CDR1 reads LGHNA; CDR2 reads YNFKEQ. The CDR3 totals 13 residues. V lost 0 bases and J lost 15; bases outside the gene matches: 8. CDR3 loop: CASSQEGGAGRFF. CDR3 DNA sequence: TGTGCCAGCAGCCAAGAAGGAGGAGCGGGACGGTTCTTC.

This chain joins TRBV3-1 and TRBJ1-1; tentatively, D is TRBD1 (6 bases). Between the trimmed V and J ends, which lost 3 bases and 1 base, there was a span of 9 bases. This CDR3 spans 14 amino acids. Germline V CDR1 and CDR2: LGHDT, YNNKEL (reference sequence). CDR3 protein: CASSQKQGNTEAFF. CDR3 DNA: TGTGCCAGCAGCCAGAAACAGGGGAACACTGAAGCTTTCTTT.

The rearrangement links TRBV24-1 to TRBJ2-3; D unclear. Germline V lookup: CDR1 KGHDR, CDR2 SFDVKD. The CDR3 is 14 residues long. Trimming removed 9 bases from V and 0 bases from J, with 12 bases in between. CDR3 bases: TGTGCCACCGGCGGCGGATATAGCACAGATACGCAGTATTTT. It encodes CATGGGYSTDTQYF.

This clonotype has only a few counts. This chain connects TRBV20-1 to TRBJ2-3; 11 bases fit TRBD2. This CDR3 contains 14 residues. Germline V gene sequence: CDR1 DFQATT, CDR2 SNEGSKA (reference sequence). Trimming removed 4 bases from V and 3 bases from J; junction bases left unmatched: 3. DNA of the CDR3: TGCAGTGCTAAGGCTAGCGGGAGGACAGATACGCAGTATTTT. Encoded protein: CSAKASGRTDTQYF.

This sequence joins TRBV28 and TRBJ2-3; D unresolved. Trimming shortened V by 6 bases and J by 4 bases, and 14 bases separated the two germline ends. The germline CDR1 and CDR2 sequences are MDHEN and SYDVKM. This CDR3 has 14 amino acids. CDR3 DNA: TGTGCCAGCAGCCTAATGCCCAGTGCAGATACGCAGTATTTT. Translated: CASSLMPSADTQYF.